One and the same sample provided the 15 T cell receptor beta chains below, sequenced in a study of T cell responses to AZD1222 COVID-19 vaccine. Assay used: immunoSEQ multiplex PCR; TCRdb lists only in-frame clones, some missing. The table includes 150,000 to 170,000 clones, approximately 90% detected once. Specimen: peripheral blood, collected on day 0 of AZD1222 vaccination. The receptor set was obtained from an adult in good health.

Here the CDR3 reads CASQRGQGDEQFF. The DNA of the CDR3 is TGTGCCAGCCAACGTGGACAGGGCGATGAGCAGTTCTTC. The V and J genes are TRBV11-1 and TRBJ2-1, with 8 bases that match TRBD1. V was pared by 8 bases and J by 8 bases, with 8 bases of the junction left unmatched. Looked up from germline, CDR1 is SGHAT and CDR2 is FQDESV (reference sequence). The CDR3 loop spans 13 amino acids.

In DNA form, the CDR3 reads TGTGCCATCAGTGCGCCGGGGACAGGTTACGATTATGGCTACACCTTC. The encoded protein is CAISAPGTGYDYGYTF. The gene calls are TRBV10-3 and TRBJ1-2, with TRBD1 matching over 8 bases. V shed 4 bases and J 5 bases; nucleotides not matched to a gene: 12. CDR1 and CDR2 from the germline V gene are ENHRY and SYGVKD. CDR3 length equals 16 residues.

In this sample, this clone turned up once. The chain is built from TRBV19 and TRBJ1-2; the D is unclear. V was shortened by 5 bases and J by 0 bases, with 7 bases between the two germline ends. The CDR3 has 13 amino acids. Germline V gene data show CDR1 as LNHDA and CDR2 as SQIVND (reference sequence). The CDR3 is CASSGTANYGYTF. The CDR3 coding sequence is TGTGCCAGTAGTGGCACAGCTAACTATGGCTACACCTTC.

The V call is TRBV5-5, the J call TRBJ1-5; 9 bases are shared with TRBD1. This CDR3 has 17 residues. V was clipped by 0 bases and J by 1 base; unmatched bases: 5. Germline V gives CDR1 SGHKS, CDR2 YYEKEE (reference sequence). CDR3 in DNA: TGTGCCAGCAGCTTGGAGCAGGGACAGGGAAGCAATCAGCCCCAGCATTTT. Translating it yields CASSLEQGQGSNQPQHF.

The chain joins TRBV9 to TRBJ1-1, with D unclear. Trimming stripped 1 base from V and 4 bases from J, with 8 bases between. This CDR3 has 13 amino acids. Germline values: CDR1 SGDLS, CDR2 YYNGEE. The CDR3 region has the DNA TGTGCCAGCAGCGTATCGGACGTCACTGAAGCTTTCTTT. As protein: CASSVSDVTEAFF.

CDR3 nucleotides: TGTGCCAGCAGTTTCAGGTTGGGTGAAAAACTGTTTTTT. This translates into CASSFRLGEKLFF. The rearrangement uses TRBV12-3 or TRBV12-4 and TRBJ1-4; no clear D gene. The CDR3 totals 13 residues. V lost 3 bases and J lost 7, with 9 bases in between.

The J gene is TRBJ2-7, the V gene TRBV5-5; 11 bases fit TRBD1. Germline trimming cut 4 bases from V and 6 bases from J; bases unmatched to any gene: 12. CDR3 length: 16 amino acids. CDR1 is SGHKS, CDR2 YYEKEE, per germline (reference sequence). The CDR3: CASSLAVRTGGSEQYF. The CDR3 DNA is TGTGCCAGCAGCCTGGCTGTTCGGACAGGGGGCTCCGAGCAGTACTTC.

The chain is built from TRBV5-5 and TRBJ2-7, with 10 bases fitting TRBD2. This CDR3 contains 15 residues. Germline-derived CDR1 and CDR2 are SGHKS and YYEKEE (reference sequence). Trimming took 3 bases from V and 4 from J; bases not matched to a gene: 7. CDR3 nucleotides: TGTGCCAGCAGCTCCACTAGCGGGGCTCAGTACGAGCAGTACTTC. Its protein product is CASSSTSGAQYEQYF.

The chain uses TRBV24-1 and TRBJ2-3, with D perhaps matching TRBD2 (5 bases). This CDR3 spans 16 amino acids. V lost 1 base and J 2 bases, leaving 12 bases between the germline ends. The germline V gene encodes CDR1 KGHDR and CDR2 SFDVKD. CDR3 bases: TGTGCCACCAGTGATTTTGGACCCGGGGTCACAGATACGCAGTATTTT. It translates to CATSDFGPGVTDTQYF.

J is TRBJ2-5 and V is TRBV29-1; maybe TRBD1 (5 bases). Trimming cost V 5 bases and J 4 bases, with 14 bases left between them. This CDR3 contains 13 residues. Germline assignment: CDR1 SQVTM and CDR2 ANQGSEA. CDR3 sequence reads: CSVLRSGSETQYF. As DNA, the CDR3 is TGCAGCGTTTTACGATCAGGGTCAGAGACCCAGTACTTC.

The rearrangement uses TRBV10-3 and TRBJ2-3, with a tentative D call TRBD1 (6 bases). The V gene lost 4 bases and the J gene lost 3 bases, with 11 bases spanning the gap. The V gene's germline CDR1 is ENHRY and CDR2 SYGVKD. The CDR3 totals 14 residues. The CDR3 DNA follows: TGTGCCATCAGTGGTGGACAGCCGACAGATACGCAGTATTTT. It specifies CAISGGQPTDTQYF.

This sequence joins TRBV11-3 and TRBJ1-2; no definite D call. Trimming shortened V by 2 bases and J by 2 bases, and 6 bases separated the two germline ends. The CDR3 totals 13 residues. Germline V CDR1 and CDR2: SGHNT, YENEEA. The CDR3 is CASSLSGNYGYTF. CDR3 in DNA: TGTGCCAGCAGCTTATCCGGGAACTATGGCTACACCTTC.

This clone was seen only once. The rearrangement uses TRBV6-6 and TRBJ2-3; the match to TRBD2 covers 9 bases. The germline CDR1 and CDR2 sequences are MNHNY and SVGAGI (reference sequence). The CDR3 covers 16 residues. The J segment lost 1 base and the V segment lost 5 bases, leaving 7 bases of the junction unmatched. The CDR3 loop reads CASSLAGTIGTDTQYF. CDR3 nucleotide sequence: TGTGCCAGCAGTCTAGCGGGGACAATCGGCACAGATACGCAGTATTTT.

The V and J genes are TRBV3-1 (or the pseudogene TRBV3-2) and TRBJ2-1, with 10 bases fitting TRBD2. Unmatched junction bases numbered 2, after V lost 4 bases and J lost 2 bases. The CDR3 has 15 amino acids. CDR1 is LGHDT and CDR2 is YNNKEL in the germline V gene (reference sequence). CDR3 sequence reads: CASSPSGGAYNEQFF. Here the CDR3 DNA reads TGTGCCAGCAGCCCAAGCGGGGGGGCCTACAATGAGCAGTTCTTC.

The chain links TRBV4-2 to TRBJ2-7, with TRBD2 identical over 7 bases. Germline lookup yields CDR1 LGHNA and CDR2 YNFKEQ. The CDR3 has 15 residues. V lost 3 bases, J lost 7 bases, and 12 bases stayed unmatched. CDR3 sequence: CASSQRGGETGEQYF. The CDR3 region has the DNA TGTGCCAGCAGCCAGAGGGGAGGGGAAACCGGTGAGCAGTACTTC.